This is a list of T cell receptor beta chains from one sample in a study of blood T cells in healthy people across ages. TCRdb ran MiXCR on the 5' RACE reads and lists one entry per CDR3 protein. The data contain approximately 670,000 distinct CDR3 sequences, around 43% of them singletons. The source material was blood. The receptors were sampled from a man older than 75 in good health. Each CDR3 is given with its conserved first and last residue. Fields, in order: D gene, clone size, V gene, J gene, CDR3 protein, CDR3 DNA. A D gene is named only where the DNA matches it firmly. Not every row has a clone size; where given, it reads once, few, many or a size class.

NA	NA	TRBV6-1	TRBJ1-2	CASSEGSRWGYTF	TGTGCCAGCAGTGAGGGCAGCCGGTGGGGCTACACCTTC
TRBD2	NA	TRBV7-2	TRBJ2-1	CASRSGTSGGNEQFF	TGTGCCAGCAGATCCGGGACTAGCGGGGGCAATGAGCAGTTCTTC
TRBD2	NA	TRBV28	TRBJ2-5	CASSAPSGVRPRYF	TGTGCCAGCAGTGCTCCTAGCGGGGTCCGTCCCCGGTACTTC
TRBD1	NA	TRBV6-1	TRBJ2-6	CASSVLNRDRPASGANVLTF	TGTGCCAGCAGTGTATTAAATAGGGACAGGCCCGCCTCTGGGGCCAACGTCCTGACTTTC
NA	NA	TRBV23-1	TRBJ2-7	CASSHPGGQVEPYEQYF	TGCGCCAGCAGTCATCCCGGGGGGCAGGTTGAACCCTACGAGCAGTACTTC
NA	few	TRBV24-1	TRBJ1-1	CATRAGTGNTEAFF	TGTGCCACCCGGGCCGGGACGGGGAACACTGAAGCTTTCTTT
NA	few	TRBV6-1	TRBJ2-5	CASSEVSTGRETQYF	TGTGCCAGCAGTGAAGTATCAACAGGGAGAGAGACCCAGTACTTC
TRBD1	few	TRBV6-2/TRBV6-3	TRBJ2-6	CASSPTGAPSGANVLTF	TGTGCCAGCAGTCCAACAGGGGCCCCCTCTGGGGCCAACGTCCTGACTTTC
NA	many	TRBV10-2	TRBJ2-1	CASSDSLGFHEQFF	TGCGCCAGCAGTGATTCACTCGGATTCCATGAGCAGTTCTTC
NA	NA	TRBV20-1	TRBJ2-3	CSARTPRGYTDTQYF	TGCAGTGCTAGAACCCCTAGGGGTTACACAGATACGCAGTATTTT
TRBD2	NA	TRBV6-6	TRBJ2-7	CASSDSGRSYEQYF	TGTGCCAGCAGCGATAGCGGGAGGTCCTACGAGCAGTACTTC
NA	NA	TRBV28	TRBJ2-4	CASSLSQLIAKNIQYF	TGTGCCAGCAGTTTATCCCAGTTGATAGCCAAAAACATTCAGTACTTC
TRBD2	few	TRBV20-1	TRBJ2-3	CSAPTSGSYADTQYF	TGCAGTGCCCCGACTAGCGGGAGTTACGCAGATACGCAGTATTTT
TRBD2	NA	TRBV28	TRBJ2-4	CASSLIAGGLILAKNIQYF	TGTGCCAGCAGTTTGATAGCGGGGGGCCTGATACTAGCCAAAAACATTCAGTACTTC
NA	few	TRBV4-3	TRBJ2-7	CASSQEHSGSYNEQYF	TGCGCCAGCAGCCAAGAGCACTCGGGAAGCTACAATGAGCAGTACTTC
NA	few	TRBV20-1	TRBJ2-7	CSARGGLARNNEQYF	TGCAGTGCTAGGGGTGGGCTAGCGAGAAACAATGAGCAGTACTTC
TRBD2	NA	TRBV29-1	TRBJ2-7	CSIDLLTSGRPYEQYF	TGCAGCATTGACCTTCTGACTAGCGGGAGGCCTTACGAGCAGTACTTC
TRBD2	many	TRBV4-2	TRBJ2-4	CASSQDPREVEQYF	TGTGCCAGCAGCCAAGATCCGCGGGAGGTTGAGCAGTACTTC
NA	many	TRBV7-2	TRBJ2-7	CASSLAPGGLLREQYF	TGTGCCAGCAGCTTAGCCCCCGGGGGCCTCCTCCGGGAGCAGTACTTC
NA	NA	TRBV18	TRBJ2-7	CASSPGTAGRDYEQYF	TGTGCCAGCTCACCCGGGACGGCGGGACGGGACTACGAGCAGTACTTC
NA	NA	TRBV12-3/TRBV12-4	TRBJ2-1	CASSFNPTGPNEQFF	TGTGCCAGCAGTTTCAACCCAACAGGGCCCAATGAGCAGTTCTTC
TRBD1	few	TRBV20-1	TRBJ2-1	CSASRQGASYNEQFF	TGCAGTGCTAGTCGACAGGGGGCTTCCTACAATGAGCAGTTCTTC
NA	few	TRBV6-5	TRBJ2-7	CASSPRQDRYEQYF	TGTGCCAGCAGTCCCCGACAGGACCGCTACGAGCAGTACTTC
NA	NA	TRBV3-1	TRBJ2-5	CASSQVNHEQYF	TGTGCCAGCAGCCAAGTAAACCATGAGCAGTACTTC
TRBD2	NA	TRBV7-2	TRBJ2-1	CASSSDRTRSYEQFF	TGTGCCAGCAGCTCCGACCGGACTAGGTCCTATGAGCAGTTCTTC
TRBD2	few	TRBV7-2	TRBJ2-3	CASSLAWLAGADTQYF	TGTGCCAGCAGCTTAGCATGGTTAGCGGGGGCCGATACGCAGTATTTT
NA	few	TRBV12-3/TRBV12-4	TRBJ2-5	CASTPGQTQETQYF	TGTGCCAGCACCCCCGGACAGACCCAAGAGACCCAGTACTTC